The source of this T cell receptor beta chain is a study of blood T cells in healthy people across ages. Broader study findings: Long-lived donors exceeded aged donors in naive CD4+ cells and diversity.

About this clonotype: The antigen remains unidentified.

CDR3 length: 15 residues. Between the trimmed V and J ends, which lost 4 bases and 4 bases, there was a span of 13 bases. Per the germline V gene, CDR1 is MGHRA and CDR2 is YSYEKL. Next came a second PCR, run for about 6 to 11 cycles, which used a sample-barcoded 5' primer along with a J-beta primer mix. Carrying 12 random nucleotides, a template-switch adaptor labeled each individual cDNA molecule. TCRdb called the 5' RACE reads again in MiXCR, with one record for every CDR3 protein. The sample contains some 1.4 million distinct CDR3 sequences, around 42% of which appear only once. The sample comprised blood. This clonotype was obtained from a young woman in good health. V usage is TRBV4-1 and J usage is TRBJ1-4; tentative D call: TRBD1 (5 bases). DNA of the CDR3: TGCGCCAGCAGCCTCAGCCCGGGGGGTAATGAAAAACTGTTTTTT. Translated: CASSLSPGGNEKLFF.